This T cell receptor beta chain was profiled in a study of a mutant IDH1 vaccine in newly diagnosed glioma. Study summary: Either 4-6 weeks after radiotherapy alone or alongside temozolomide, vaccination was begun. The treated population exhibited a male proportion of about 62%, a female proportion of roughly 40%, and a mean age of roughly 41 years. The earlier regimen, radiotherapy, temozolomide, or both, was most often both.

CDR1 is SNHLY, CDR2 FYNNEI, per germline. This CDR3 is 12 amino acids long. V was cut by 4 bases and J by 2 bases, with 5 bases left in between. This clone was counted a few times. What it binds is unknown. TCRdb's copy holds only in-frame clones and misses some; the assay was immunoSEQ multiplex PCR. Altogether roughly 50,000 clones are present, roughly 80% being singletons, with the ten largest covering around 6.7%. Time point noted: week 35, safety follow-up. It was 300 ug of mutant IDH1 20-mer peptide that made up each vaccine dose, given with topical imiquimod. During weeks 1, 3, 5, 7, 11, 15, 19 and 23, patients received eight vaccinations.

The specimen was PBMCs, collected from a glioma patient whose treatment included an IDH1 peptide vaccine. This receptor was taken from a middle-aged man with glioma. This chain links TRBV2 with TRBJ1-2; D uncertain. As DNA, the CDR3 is TGTGCCAGCAGTGTAACGAACTATGGCTACACCTTC. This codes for CASSVTNYGYTF.